This T cell receptor beta chain was sequenced during a study of chemoradiotherapy in HPV16-positive cancers. As for this clone: Its matching antigen is unknown.

Looked up from germline, CDR1 is SGHRS and CDR2 is YFSETQ. This CDR3 comprises 15 residues. The V and J ends lost 2 bases and 2 bases respectively, with 13 bases between them. Repertoires were generated with immunoSEQ multiplex PCR, while TCRdb's copy carries only in-frame clones and drops some. The sample includes about 23,000 clones, roughly 89% of them seen just once. The study's findings and limits: Candidate HPV-specific clones and E7-related TCR motifs grew in tumor during treatment. HPV-responsive T-cell expansion during chemoradiotherapy was linked to improved recurrence-free survival in HPV16-positive patients.

The clonotype was recovered from a human donor with HPV-associated anogenital cancer. V and J are TRBV5-1 and TRBJ1-2, with a possible D match to TRBD1 (5 bases). This sample comprised blood, obtained from a patient who underwent chemoradiotherapy. The CDR3 DNA sequence: TGCGCCAGCAGCTTTGGAGGGACTGAGAACTATGGCTACACCTTC. Translated, it gives CASSFGGTENYGYTF.